The text below deals with one T cell receptor beta chain. Antigen: not known. Genomic DNA of each subset was evenly split across several immunoSEQ plates. Data came from immunoSEQ multiplex PCR; TCRdb stores just in-frame clones and leaves some out. The sample yields hundreds of thousands of clones, roughly 95% seen once. The data derive from a study of shared clonotypes between healthy human individuals. Broader study findings: Naive subsets usually exceeded memory subsets in estimated richness.

The naive CD8 population came from CD45RO-negative cells selected for CCR7, without terminally differentiated effector memory CD45RA+ cells. This CDR3 is built from 14 residues. The V end was cut by 0 bases, the J end by 2 bases, with 8 bases between. Germline lookup yields CDR1 LNHNV and CDR2 YYDKDF (reference sequence). The sample consisted of naive CD8+ T cells sorted from blood. This sequence originates from a woman aged 25-40 years in good health. V and J are TRBV15 and TRBJ2-7; no reliable D call. The CDR3 region has the DNA TGTGCCACCAGCAGAGATTGGCAGCCCTACGAGCAGTACTTC. Encoded protein: CATSRDWQPYEQYF.